Here is one T cell receptor (beta chain) with its context. Its antigen is currently unknown. Combining a sample-barcoded 5' primer with a J-beta primer mix, a second PCR ran for roughly 7 to 12 cycles. A 12-random-nucleotide template-switch adaptor tagged each cDNA molecule. MiXCR, applied by TCRdb to the 5' RACE reads, yields one record per CDR3 protein. The sample lists 1.4 million to 1.5 million distinct CDR3 sequences, 42% occurring once. The study drew donors from healthy Caucasian individuals in Russia aged roughly 6 to 90. Each sample used at least 6 million PBMCs. This entry belongs to a study of blood T cells in healthy people across ages. Study results and caveats: TCR beta diversity per million T cells fell roughly linearly with age.

V shed 0 bases and J shed 6 bases, with 5 bases lying between them. CDR1 and CDR2 from the germline V gene are SGDLS and YYNGEE. The CDR3 has 12 amino acids. V is TRBV9 and J is TRBJ2-3; D remains ambiguous. The sequencing input was blood. This clonotype was sampled from a woman under 30 in good health. Here the CDR3 DNA reads TGTGCCAGCAGCGTAGGACTGGATACGCAGTATTTT. This gives the protein CASSVGLDTQYF.